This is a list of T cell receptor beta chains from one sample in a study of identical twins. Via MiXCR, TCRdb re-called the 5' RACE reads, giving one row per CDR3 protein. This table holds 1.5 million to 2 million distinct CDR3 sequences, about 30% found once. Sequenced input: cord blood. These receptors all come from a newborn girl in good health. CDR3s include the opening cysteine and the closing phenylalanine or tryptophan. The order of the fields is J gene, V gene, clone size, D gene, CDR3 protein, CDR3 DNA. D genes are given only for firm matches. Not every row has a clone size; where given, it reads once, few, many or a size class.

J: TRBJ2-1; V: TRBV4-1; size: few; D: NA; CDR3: CASSHPFYNEQFF; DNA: TGCGCCAGCAGCCATCCCTTCTACAATGAGCAGTTCTTC
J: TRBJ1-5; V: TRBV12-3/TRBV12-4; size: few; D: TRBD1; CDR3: CASAGTGSNQPQHF; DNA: TGTGCCAGCGCCGGGACAGGTAGCAATCAGCCCCAGCATTTT
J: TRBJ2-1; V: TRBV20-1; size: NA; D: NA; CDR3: CSGRRLGLFNEQFF; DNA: TGCAGTGGTAGGCGACTAGGACTGTTCAATGAGCAGTTCTTC
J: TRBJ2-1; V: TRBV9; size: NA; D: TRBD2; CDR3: CASSPRRENHEQFF; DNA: TGTGCCAGCAGCCCAAGGCGGGAGAATCATGAGCAGTTCTTC
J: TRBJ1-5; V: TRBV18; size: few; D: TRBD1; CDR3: CASSPIRGQPNQPQHF; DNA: TGTGCCAGCTCACCAATAAGGGGACAGCCCAATCAGCCCCAGCATTTT
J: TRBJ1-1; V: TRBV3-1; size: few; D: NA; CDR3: CASSHRVGNTEAFF; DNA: TGTGCCAGCAGCCACAGGGTTGGGAACACTGAAGCTTTCTTT
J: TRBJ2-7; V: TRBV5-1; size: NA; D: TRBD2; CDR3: CASSLSGGVSYEQYF; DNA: TGCGCCAGCAGCTTGTCGGGAGGAGTCTCCTACGAGCAGTACTTC
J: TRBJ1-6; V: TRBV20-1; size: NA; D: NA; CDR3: CSASEGSPRSPLHF; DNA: TGCAGTGCTAGTGAGGGGAGCCCTCGATCACCCCTCCACTTT
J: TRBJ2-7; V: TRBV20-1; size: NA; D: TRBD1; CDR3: CSAERQGSSYEQYF; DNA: TGCAGTGCTGAAAGACAGGGGAGCTCCTACGAGCAGTACTTC
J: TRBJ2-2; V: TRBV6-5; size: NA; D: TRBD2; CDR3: CASSYSMSRLAGELFF; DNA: TGTGCCAGCAGTTACTCGATGTCCCGGCTAGCGGGAGAGTTGTTTTTT
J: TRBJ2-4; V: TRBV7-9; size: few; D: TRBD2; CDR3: CASGTSGEIIQYF; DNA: TGTGCCAGCGGGACTAGCGGGGAGATCATTCAGTACTTC
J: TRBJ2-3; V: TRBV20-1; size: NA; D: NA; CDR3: CSALGPYTDTQYF; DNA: TGCAGTGCTCTCGGACCTTACACAGATACGCAGTATTTT
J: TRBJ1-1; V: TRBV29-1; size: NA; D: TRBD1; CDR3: CSVWDRNEAFF; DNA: TGCAGCGTTTGGGACAGGAATGAAGCTTTCTTT
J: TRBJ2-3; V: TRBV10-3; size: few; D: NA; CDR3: CAISEDPDTQYF; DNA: TGTGCCATCAGTGAGGATCCAGATACGCAGTATTTT
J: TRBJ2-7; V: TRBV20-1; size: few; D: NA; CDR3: CSASGQTSPGEQYF; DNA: TGCAGTGCTTCAGGCCAGACTTCCCCGGGCGAGCAGTACTTC
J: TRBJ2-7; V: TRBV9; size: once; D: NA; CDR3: CASSVGLTSSYNEQYF; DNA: TGTGCCAGCAGCGTTGGACTCACGAGCTCCTACAATGAGCAGTACTTC
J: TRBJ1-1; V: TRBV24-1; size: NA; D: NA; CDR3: CATSDPNGNTEAFF; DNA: TGTGCCACCAGTGACCCCAATGGGAACACTGAAGCTTTCTTT
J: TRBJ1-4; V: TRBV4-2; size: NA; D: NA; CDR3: CASSHGGPGEKLFF; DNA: TGTGCCAGCAGCCATGGGGGACCAGGTGAAAAACTGTTTTTT
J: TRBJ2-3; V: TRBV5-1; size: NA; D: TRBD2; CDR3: CASSLVGQRELPDTQYF; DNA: TGCGCCAGCAGCTTGGTGGGCCAGCGGGAGTTGCCAGATACGCAGTATTTT
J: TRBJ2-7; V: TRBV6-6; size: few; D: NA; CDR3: CASSYPSEGTYEQYF; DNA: TGTGCCAGCAGTTACCCTAGTGAAGGGACCTACGAGCAGTACTTC
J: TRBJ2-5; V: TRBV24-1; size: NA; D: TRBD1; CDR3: CATSDSGRGKTQYF; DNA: TGTGCCACCAGTGATTCGGGCAGGGGGAAGACCCAGTACTTC
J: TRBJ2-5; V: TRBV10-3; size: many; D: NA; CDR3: CAISESSSAETQYF; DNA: TGTGCCATCAGTGAGTCGAGTAGCGCGGAGACCCAGTACTTC
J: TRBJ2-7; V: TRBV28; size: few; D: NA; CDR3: CASSFFGTTYEQYF; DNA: TGTGCCAGCAGTTTCTTCGGGACAACCTACGAGCAGTACTTC
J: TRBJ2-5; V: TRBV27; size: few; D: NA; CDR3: CASSFSRAYNEQYF; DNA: TGTGCCAGCAGTTTCAGCAGGGCGTACAATGAGCAGTACTTC
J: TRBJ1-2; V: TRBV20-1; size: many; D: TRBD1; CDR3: CSARVEQGANYGYTF; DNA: TGCAGTGCTAGAGTCGAACAGGGGGCTAACTATGGCTACACCTTC
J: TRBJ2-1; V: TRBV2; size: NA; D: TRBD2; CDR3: CASSLAGTLLNEQFF; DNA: TGTGCCAGCAGTTTAGCGGGAACCCTCCTCAATGAGCAGTTCTTC
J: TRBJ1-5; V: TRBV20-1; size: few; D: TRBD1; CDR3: CSAPRQGASPSNQPQHF; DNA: TGCAGTGCGCCGAGGCAGGGGGCTTCTCCTAGCAATCAGCCCCAGCATTTT
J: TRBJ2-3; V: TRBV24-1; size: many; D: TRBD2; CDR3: CATSATSGSTDTQYF; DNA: TGTGCCACCAGTGCTACTAGCGGGAGCACAGATACGCAGTATTTT
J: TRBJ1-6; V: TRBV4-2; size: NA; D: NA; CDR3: CACSQDGGSPLHF; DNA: TGTGCCTGCAGCCAAGATGGAGGTTCACCCCTCCACTTT
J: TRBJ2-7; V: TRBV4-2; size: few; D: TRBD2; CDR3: CASSQAIASGGAYEQYF; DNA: TGTGCCAGCAGCCAAGCCATAGCTAGCGGGGGGGCCTACGAGCAGTACTTC
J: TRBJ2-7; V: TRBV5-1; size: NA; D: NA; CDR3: CASSSLAAIYEQYF; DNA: TGCGCCAGCAGCTCACTAGCCGCGATTTACGAGCAGTACTTC
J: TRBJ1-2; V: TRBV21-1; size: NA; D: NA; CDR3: CASSKAGRGRLGGYTF; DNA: TGTGCCAGCAGCAAAGCGGGCAGGGGGCGGTTAGGTGGCTACACCTTC
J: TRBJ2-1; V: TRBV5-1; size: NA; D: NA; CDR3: CASSLVGTGSNEQFF; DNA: TGCGCCAGCAGCTTGGTTGGGACTGGCTCCAATGAGCAGTTCTTC
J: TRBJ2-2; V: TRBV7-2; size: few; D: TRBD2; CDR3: CASSLTGGLYGGELFF; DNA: TGTGCCAGCAGCTTAACGGGGGGTTTGTACGGCGGGGAGCTGTTTTTT